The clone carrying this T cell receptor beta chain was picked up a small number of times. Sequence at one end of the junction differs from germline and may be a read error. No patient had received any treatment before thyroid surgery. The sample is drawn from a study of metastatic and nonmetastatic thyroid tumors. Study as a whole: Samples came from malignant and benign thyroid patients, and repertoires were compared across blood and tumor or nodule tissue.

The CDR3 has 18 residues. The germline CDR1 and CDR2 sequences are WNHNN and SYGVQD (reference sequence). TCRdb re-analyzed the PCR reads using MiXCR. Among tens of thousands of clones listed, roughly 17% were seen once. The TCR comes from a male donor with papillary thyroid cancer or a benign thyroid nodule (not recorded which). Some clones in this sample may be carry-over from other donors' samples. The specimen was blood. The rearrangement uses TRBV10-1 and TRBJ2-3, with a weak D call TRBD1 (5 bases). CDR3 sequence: CSSSKDRDSPSPPYTQYF. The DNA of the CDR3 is TGCTCCAGCAGTAAAGACCGAGACAGTCCGAGCCCACCCTATACGCAGTATTTT.